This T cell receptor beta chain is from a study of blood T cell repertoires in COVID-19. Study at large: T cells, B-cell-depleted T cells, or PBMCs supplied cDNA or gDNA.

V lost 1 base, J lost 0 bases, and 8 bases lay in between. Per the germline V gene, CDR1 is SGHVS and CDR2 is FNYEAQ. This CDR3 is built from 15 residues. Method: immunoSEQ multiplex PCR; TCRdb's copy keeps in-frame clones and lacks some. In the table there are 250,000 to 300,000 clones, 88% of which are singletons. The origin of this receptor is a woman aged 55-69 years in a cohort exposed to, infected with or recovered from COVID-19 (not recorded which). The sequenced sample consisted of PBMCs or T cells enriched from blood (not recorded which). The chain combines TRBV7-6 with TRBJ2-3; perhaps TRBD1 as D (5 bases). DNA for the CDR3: TGTGCCAGCAGCTTAGTAGGGGATAGCACAGATACGCAGTATTTT. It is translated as CASSLVGDSTDTQYF.